The present entry profiles one T cell receptor (beta chain) with its context. The antigen is unknown. This sample was taken from a study of OX40 agonist ivuxolimab in advanced cancers. Study in general: Patients were dosed intravenously with ivuxolimab at 0.01 to 10 mg/kg every 2 weeks. Among those enrolled, mean age was about 58 years (range about 23 to 85) and 82.7% were male.

V was clipped by 2 bases and J by 1 base; unmatched bases: 5. This CDR3 spans 16 amino acids. Germline values: CDR1 SGDLS, CDR2 YYNGEE. Profiled with immunoSEQ multiplex PCR; TCRdb holds only in-frame clones, not every one. Of about 79,000 clones listed, around 90% are singletons. Study-wide results and limits: At 0.1 to 3.0 mg/kg, clonal expansion of CD4+ and CD8+ blood T cells had occurred by week 6.

The input for sequencing was CD4+ or CD8+ T cells sorted from blood, taken in a trial of the OX40 agonist ivuxolimab. The chain has TRBV9 and TRBJ2-2, with TRBD1 identical over 7 bases. This clonotype originated in an adult with an advanced solid tumor such as melanoma, head and neck, liver or kidney cancer. The CDR3 DNA follows: TGTGCCAGCAGCGTCTTTGACAGGGTGAACACCGGGGAGCTGTTTTTT. Translated: CASSVFDRVNTGELFF.